A selection of T cell receptor beta chains follows, all from one sample in a study of T cell responses to AZD1222 COVID-19 vaccine. The assay was immunoSEQ multiplex PCR, and TCRdb's table has in-frame clones only and misses some. Here the sample spans 110,000 or so clones, about 86% being singletons. The sequenced sample was peripheral blood, obtained 28 days after the second AZD1222 dose. The source of these receptors is an adult who received the AZD1222 COVID-19 vaccine. CDR3s include the opening cysteine and the closing phenylalanine or tryptophan. The D gene is left open where the match is weak. Where a row states a size, it is once, few, many or the class of an expanded clone; other rows omit it.

V gene: TRBV28
clone size: few
D gene: TRBD2
J gene: TRBJ2-1
CDR3 DNA: TGTGCCAGCAGTTCTCTCGGGGGGGACAATGAGCAGTTCTTC
CDR3 protein: CASSSLGGDNEQFF

V gene: TRBV4-1
clone size: -
D gene: -
J gene: TRBJ1-3
CDR3 DNA: TGCGCCAGCAGCCAAGATAGTAGGAATTCTGCAAACACCATATATTTT
CDR3 protein: CASSQDSRNSANTIYF

V gene: TRBV28
clone size: -
D gene: TRBD1
J gene: TRBJ1-2
CDR3 DNA: TGTGCCAGCAGTTCAGGGGGCAGGGGCTACACCTTC
CDR3 protein: CASSSGGRGYTF

V gene: TRBV4-3
clone size: once
D gene: -
J gene: TRBJ1-5
CDR3 DNA: TGCGCCAGCAGCCAAGAACCCCGGGGGGCAAGCAATCAGCCCCAGCATTTT
CDR3 protein: CASSQEPRGASNQPQHF

V gene: TRBV5-5
clone size: -
D gene: TRBD1
J gene: TRBJ1-5
CDR3 DNA: TGTGCCAGCAGCCAAACAGGGGGCGTAGGTCAGCCCCAGCATTTT
CDR3 protein: CASSQTGGVGQPQHF

V gene: TRBV9
clone size: few
D gene: -
J gene: TRBJ1-3
CDR3 DNA: TGTGCCAGCAGCGTAGAGGGGTCCTCTGGAAACACCATATATTTT
CDR3 protein: CASSVEGSSGNTIYF

V gene: TRBV6-5
clone size: -
D gene: TRBD1
J gene: TRBJ1-6
CDR3 DNA: TGTGCCAGCTCCTCCGTGGGACAGACTAATTCACCCCTCCACTTT
CDR3 protein: CASSSVGQTNSPLHF

V gene: TRBV10-3
clone size: -
D gene: TRBD2
J gene: TRBJ2-1
CDR3 DNA: TGTGCCATCAGTGAGAAGGCTAGCGGAACAAACAATGAGCAGTTCTTC
CDR3 protein: CAISEKASGTNNEQFF

V gene: TRBV6-5
clone size: -
D gene: -
J gene: TRBJ2-5
CDR3 DNA: TGTGCCAGCTCCGGGACGTTCCAAGAGACCCAGTACTTC
CDR3 protein: CASSGTFQETQYF

V gene: TRBV28
clone size: -
D gene: -
J gene: TRBJ1-2
CDR3 DNA: TGTGCCAGCAGTTTTGGCAGCTATGGCTACACCTTC
CDR3 protein: CASSFGSYGYTF

V gene: TRBV12-2
clone size: many
D gene: -
J gene: TRBJ2-7
CDR3 DNA: TGTGCAAGTCGCTTAGCGGGGGGCTACGAGCAGTACTTC
CDR3 protein: CASRLAGGYEQYF

V gene: TRBV5-5
clone size: -
D gene: TRBD1
J gene: TRBJ1-2
CDR3 DNA: TGTGCCAGCAGCTTGGGGGGACAGGGGACTAACTATGGCTACACCTTC
CDR3 protein: CASSLGGQGTNYGYTF

V gene: TRBV11-2
clone size: -
D gene: TRBD1
J gene: TRBJ1-5
CDR3 DNA: TGTGCCAGCAGCCCGGACAGGGACCAGCCCCAGCATTTT
CDR3 protein: CASSPDRDQPQHF

V gene: TRBV10-3
clone size: -
D gene: -
J gene: TRBJ1-1
CDR3 DNA: TGTGCCATCAGTAAGGGACCGAACACTGAAGCTTTCTTT
CDR3 protein: CAISKGPNTEAFF

V gene: TRBV30
clone size: -
D gene: -
J gene: TRBJ1-2
CDR3 DNA: TGTGCCTGGAGTAGCAGGCACAACTATGGCTACACCTTC
CDR3 protein: CAWSSRHNYGYTF

V gene: TRBV19
clone size: -
D gene: TRBD2
J gene: TRBJ2-7
CDR3 DNA: TGTGCCAGTAGTCGACGACTAGCGGGAGTAACCTACGAGCAGTACTTC
CDR3 protein: CASSRRLAGVTYEQYF

V gene: TRBV18
clone size: -
D gene: -
J gene: TRBJ1-4
CDR3 DNA: TGTGCCAGCTCACCTAGACGGGTCGGTGAAAAACTGTTTTTT
CDR3 protein: CASSPRRVGEKLFF

V gene: TRBV6-5
clone size: -
D gene: -
J gene: TRBJ2-7
CDR3 DNA: TGTGCCAGCACCCTGAACGGGGACTTCTACGAGCAGTACTTC
CDR3 protein: CASTLNGDFYEQYF

V gene: TRBV5-6
clone size: -
D gene: TRBD1
J gene: TRBJ2-7
CDR3 DNA: TGTGCCAGCAGCTACGGACAGGGGGCCTACGAGCAGTACTTC
CDR3 protein: CASSYGQGAYEQYF

V gene: TRBV7-8
clone size: -
D gene: TRBD1
J gene: TRBJ1-1
CDR3 DNA: TGTGCCAGCAGCGCGGACAGGGTGAACACTGAAGCTTTCTTT
CDR3 protein: CASSADRVNTEAFF

V gene: TRBV27
clone size: few
D gene: TRBD1
J gene: TRBJ1-2
CDR3 DNA: TGTGCCAGCAGTCCGACCGGGACAGGGAGCGGAGGCTACACCTTC
CDR3 protein: CASSPTGTGSGGYTF

V gene: TRBV15
clone size: -
D gene: -
J gene: TRBJ1-4
CDR3 DNA: TGTGCCACCAGCAGAGATCTGGGGGTCCGGGAGGAAAAACTGTTTTTT
CDR3 protein: CATSRDLGVREEKLFF

V gene: TRBV19
clone size: few
D gene: TRBD1
J gene: TRBJ2-7
CDR3 DNA: TGTGCCAGTAATACAGGGGGCACAATTGGCGAGCAGTACTTC
CDR3 protein: CASNTGGTIGEQYF

V gene: TRBV24-1
clone size: -
D gene: -
J gene: TRBJ2-3
CDR3 DNA: TGTGCCACCAGTGTGGCAGATACGCAGTATTTT
CDR3 protein: CATSVADTQYF

V gene: TRBV6-5
clone size: -
D gene: TRBD1
J gene: TRBJ1-2
CDR3 DNA: TGTGCCAGCAGTCTACAGGGGATCGCTAACTATGGCTACACCTTC
CDR3 protein: CASSLQGIANYGYTF

V gene: TRBV9
clone size: -
D gene: TRBD1
J gene: TRBJ1-2
CDR3 DNA: TGTGCCAGCAGCGTAGGTTGGAGGGACAGGGAGGAATATGGCTACACCTTC
CDR3 protein: CASSVGWRDREEYGYTF

V gene: TRBV9
clone size: -
D gene: TRBD2
J gene: TRBJ2-1
CDR3 DNA: TGTGCCAGCAGCGTAAGAACTAGCGAGTACAATGAGCAGTTCTTC
CDR3 protein: CASSVRTSEYNEQFF

V gene: TRBV19
clone size: -
D gene: TRBD2
J gene: TRBJ2-1
CDR3 DNA: TGTGCCAGTAGTATCCTAGCGGGCGACTACAATGAGCAGTTCTTC
CDR3 protein: CASSILAGDYNEQFF

V gene: TRBV14
clone size: once
D gene: -
J gene: TRBJ1-4
CDR3 DNA: TGTGCCAGCAGCCAAGCTTCGGGAGCAACTAATGAAAAACTGTTTTTT
CDR3 protein: CASSQASGATNEKLFF

V gene: TRBV24-1
clone size: -
D gene: -
J gene: TRBJ2-1
CDR3 DNA: TGTGCCACCAGTCTGGACAGTAATGAGCAGTTCTTC
CDR3 protein: CATSLDSNEQFF

V gene: TRBV20-1
clone size: -
D gene: -
J gene: TRBJ2-7
CDR3 DNA: TGCAGTGCTAGACTCTACTACGAGCAGTACTTC
CDR3 protein: CSARLYYEQYF

V gene: TRBV12-3/TRBV12-4
clone size: -
D gene: -
J gene: TRBJ1-1
CDR3 DNA: TGTGCCAGCAGTCCGACAGGCACTGAAGCTTTCTTT
CDR3 protein: CASSPTGTEAFF

V gene: TRBV4-2
clone size: -
D gene: -
J gene: TRBJ2-3
CDR3 DNA: TGTGCCAGCAGCCTACGCACAGATACGCAGTATTTT
CDR3 protein: CASSLRTDTQYF

V gene: TRBV27
clone size: -
D gene: TRBD2
J gene: TRBJ2-7
CDR3 DNA: TGTGCCAGCTCGCCCTGGGGCGGGGGGGGATCCTACGAGCAGTACTTC
CDR3 protein: CASSPWGGGGSYEQYF

V gene: TRBV5-6
clone size: -
D gene: -
J gene: TRBJ1-3
CDR3 DNA: TGTGCCAGCAGCTTGGATGGCGGCAGGGGATCTGGAAACACCATATATTTT
CDR3 protein: CASSLDGGRGSGNTIYF

V gene: TRBV3-1/TRBV3-2
clone size: few
D gene: -
J gene: TRBJ2-2
CDR3 DNA: TGTGCCAGCAGCCTAACGACAAGGTCCGGGGAGCTGTTTTTT
CDR3 protein: CASSLTTRSGELFF

V gene: TRBV11-2
clone size: -
D gene: -
J gene: TRBJ2-1
CDR3 DNA: TGTGCCAGCAGCCCACTGGGCTTCAACAATGAGCAGTTCTTC
CDR3 protein: CASSPLGFNNEQFF